One sample yielded the 25 T cell receptor beta chains listed below, sequenced in a study of vaccination effects on CD4 cells after COVID-19. The antigens for these receptors are not known. CD4+ T cell isolation took place after approximately 11 days of culture. Participants completed two doses of the BNT162b2 or mRNA-1273 vaccine. Sequenced by immunoSEQ multiplex PCR; TCRdb stores in-frame clones only, minus some. The repertoire holds 42,000 or so clones, 72% seen once, with about 9.5% in the top ten. The source was CD4+ T cells from PBMCs cultured without peptide, collected after COVID-19 vaccination. The receptors come from a human donor who received a COVID-19 vaccine.

The CDR3 loop reads CASRTRTGFDEQYF. The CDR3 DNA follows: TGTGCCAGCAGAACAAGGACAGGGTTCGACGAGCAGTACTTC. V and J are TRBV27 and TRBJ2-7; TRBD1 matches at 8 bases. CDR1 and CDR2 (germline): MNHEY, SMNVEV (reference sequence). This CDR3 spans 14 amino acids. V dropped 6 bases and J dropped 5; count of bases not matched to a gene: 9.

This clone has a single count. The V gene is TRBV29-1, the J gene TRBJ2-2, with TRBD2 identical over 9 bases. Per the germline V gene, CDR1 is SQVTM and CDR2 is ANQGSEA. The trim removed 7 bases at V and 4 bases at J, leaving 10 bases unmatched. The CDR3 runs to 15 residues. For the CDR3, the DNA is TGCAGCGCCAAGGGGCCTAGCGGGACCACCGGGGAGCTGTTTTTT. The encoded protein is CSAKGPSGTTGELFF.

V is TRBV5-1 and J is TRBJ2-1; D may correspond to TRBD1 or TRBD2 (5 bases each). Germline V gives CDR1 SGHRS, CDR2 YFSETQ. The germline V and J ends were trimmed by 2 bases and 5 bases, with 14 bases remaining between them. This CDR3 has 15 residues. Here the CDR3 reads CASSLRDPLNNEQFF. In DNA form, the CDR3 reads TGCGCCAGCAGCTTACGGGACCCTCTCAACAATGAGCAGTTCTTC.

This chain connects TRBV6-6 to TRBJ2-3, with D maybe TRBD2 (6 bases). The CDR3 covers 14 residues. The germline CDR1 and CDR2 sequences are MNHNY and SVGAGI (reference sequence). V was cut by 5 bases and J by 2 bases, with 11 bases left in between. This CDR3 reads CASSRAGFTDTQYF. The CDR3 nucleotides read TGTGCCAGCAGTAGAGCGGGCTTCACAGATACGCAGTATTTT.

J is TRBJ2-1 and V is TRBV18; 12 bases match TRBD2. Germline V gives CDR1 KGHSH, CDR2 LQKENI. After removal of 3 bases from V and 5 bases from J, the junction contained 5 bases not matched to a gene. There are 16 residues in the CDR3. The CDR3 sequence: CASSPSLAGGNNEQFF. The CDR3 bases are TGTGCCAGCTCACCGTCCCTAGCGGGGGGGAACAATGAGCAGTTCTTC.

This chain links TRBV3-1 (or the pseudogene TRBV3-2) with TRBJ1-6, with TRBD1 matching 11 bases. Germline CDR1 LGHDT, CDR2 YNNKEL (reference sequence). The CDR3 has 17 amino acids. With V trimmed by 4 bases and J by 0 bases, 2 bases remained unmatched. Here the CDR3 DNA reads TGTGCCAGCAGCCCCGGGACAGGGGGCTCCTATAATTCACCCCTCCACTTT. Encoded protein: CASSPGTGGSYNSPLHF.

This chain links TRBV24-1 with TRBJ2-1; 9 bases match TRBD1. In germline, CDR1 is KGHDR, CDR2 SFDVKD. The CDR3 has 15 residues. V lost 0 bases, J lost 8 bases, and 4 bases stayed unmatched. CDR3 sequence: CATSDLAGQGDEQFF. CDR3 coding DNA: TGTGCCACCAGTGATTTGGCGGGACAGGGCGATGAGCAGTTCTTC.

This clone was detected once. This chain connects TRBV10-3 to TRBJ2-5, with D perhaps TRBD2 (6 bases). Deletions cut 10 bases from V and 4 bases from J, with 16 bases between. CDR3 length: 13 amino acids. Germline CDR1 is ENHRY and CDR2 is SYGVKD. In DNA, the CDR3 is TGTGCCACGAGGGACTCCATGGGAGAGACCCAGTACTTC. This gives the protein CATRDSMGETQYF.

This clone was found a few times. The V and J genes are TRBV5-5 and TRBJ2-7; the D gene is possibly TRBD2 (6 bases). Per germline, CDR1 SGHKS and CDR2 YYEKEE (reference sequence). This CDR3 is built from 15 residues. V was pared by 0 bases and J by 1 base, with 11 bases between. CDR3 nucleotide sequence: TGTGCCAGCAGCTTGGTGGGGGACTTGTCCTACGAGCAGTACTTC. Translating it yields CASSLVGDLSYEQYF.

This chain joins TRBV5-1 and TRBJ2-1; D remains ambiguous. In germline, CDR1 is SGHRS, CDR2 YFSETQ. V was clipped by 0 bases and J by 4 bases, with 5 bases between them. There are 13 residues in the CDR3. In nucleotides, the CDR3 is TGCGCCAGCAGCTTGGGCCCGTACAATGAGCAGTTCTTC. This gives the protein CASSLGPYNEQFF.

The J gene is TRBJ1-5, the V gene TRBV6-6, with D tentatively TRBD1 (5 bases). There are 14 residues in the CDR3. Trimming pared 5 bases from V and 6 bases from J, leaving 14 bases between. Germline lookup yields CDR1 MNHNY and CDR2 SVGAGI (reference sequence). CDR3 region: CASSRRGDFQPQHF. DNA of the CDR3: TGTGCCAGCAGTCGGAGGGGTGATTTTCAGCCCCAGCATTTT.

V usage is TRBV19 and J usage is TRBJ1-2; the D is unclear. The CDR3 is 12 residues long. Trimming shortened V by 10 bases and J by 7 bases, and 16 bases separated the two germline ends. CDR1 and CDR2 from the germline V gene are LNHDA and SQIVND (reference sequence). The CDR3 DNA sequence: TGTGCCATCCGGAGCCCTATACTTGGCTACACCTTC. The encoded protein is CAIRSPILGYTF.

The rearrangement joins TRBV27 to TRBJ1-3, with D perhaps matching TRBD1 (5 bases). The length of the CDR3 is 14 residues. Trimming stripped 2 bases from V and 1 base from J, with 6 bases between. Germline lookup yields CDR1 MNHEY and CDR2 SMNVEV (reference sequence). The CDR3 DNA is TGTGCCAGCAGTTTAAAGGGGTCTGGAAACACCATATATTTT. Translation: CASSLKGSGNTIYF.

The chain links TRBV7-9 to TRBJ2-7; TRBD1 is a possible D gene (6 bases). From germline, CDR1 is SEHNR and CDR2 FQNEAQ (reference sequence). The CDR3 covers 16 residues. The ends were cut back, 4 bases at V and 0 bases at J, with 16 bases in the middle. CDR3 in DNA: TGTGCCAGCAGCTCTACAGGGCTGACAAGCTCCTACGAGCAGTACTTC. Protein sequence: CASSSTGLTSSYEQYF.

The chain joins TRBV2 to TRBJ2-7; D is tentatively TRBD1 or TRBD2 (6 bases each). Germline CDR1 is SNHLY and CDR2 is FYNNEI. The V end lost 6 bases, the J end lost 5 bases, and 14 bases lay between the germline ends. There are 13 residues in the CDR3. Here the CDR3 DNA reads TGTGCCAGCAGCAGAAACAGGGAGGACGAGCAGTACTTC. As protein: CASSRNREDEQYF.

The chain recombines TRBV3-1 (or the pseudogene TRBV3-2) with TRBJ2-1, with D perhaps matching TRBD2 (7 bases). Trimming took off 0 bases at V and 7 bases at J, with 19 bases between the two ends. Germline V gene sequence: CDR1 LGHDT, CDR2 YNNKEL (reference sequence). This CDR3 is 17 amino acids long. The DNA for the CDR3 is TGTGCCAGCAGCCAAGAGTTGGGGAGGGGGGGTTATAATGAGCAGTTCTTC. Protein sequence: CASSQELGRGGYNEQFF.

The chain employs TRBV25-1 and TRBJ1-2; perhaps TRBD1 as D (5 bases). Germline V lookup: CDR1 MGHDK, CDR2 SYGVNS. The CDR3 is 15 residues long. Trimming removed 3 bases from V and 6 bases from J, with 17 bases in between. CDR3 in amino acids: CASSDPGTPAHGYTF. DNA of the CDR3: TGTGCCAGCAGTGACCCCGGGACGCCCGCCCATGGCTACACCTTC.

This clone is a singleton in its sample. This sequence joins TRBV11-1 and TRBJ2-3; 8 bases line up with TRBD1. Unmatched junction bases numbered 12, after V lost 3 bases and J lost 10 bases. The CDR3 sequence is 15 residues long. The germline V gene encodes CDR1 SGHAT and CDR2 FQDESV (reference sequence). The CDR3 sequence: CASSFQGAREIAQYF. The CDR3 DNA sequence: TGTGCCAGCAGCTTTCAGGGGGCGCGGGAAATAGCGCAGTATTTT.

This chain joins TRBV20-1 and TRBJ2-6, with D uncertain. CDR3 length: 14 residues. The germline gives CDR1 DFQATT, CDR2 SNEGSKA (reference sequence). Trimming pared 3 bases from V and 2 bases from J, leaving 8 bases between. The chain's CDR3 is CSASRGAGANVLTF. The DNA of the CDR3 is TGCAGTGCTAGTAGAGGCGCTGGGGCCAACGTCCTGACTTTC.

This clone has just a few counts. The chain links TRBV7-9 to TRBJ1-3; D is possibly TRBD1 (6 bases). CDR1 and CDR2 from the germline V gene are SEHNR and FQNEAQ (reference sequence). This CDR3 is 15 amino acids long. Trimming removed 1 base from V and 3 bases from J, with 10 bases in between. The CDR3 DNA reads as TGTGCCAGCAGCTTAGGGGGGGCCCTTGGAAACACCATATATTTT. This encodes CASSLGGALGNTIYF.

This clone was observed a single time. The chain recombines TRBV5-5 with TRBJ2-3; TRBD1 aligns across 7 bases. Germline-derived CDR1 and CDR2 are SGHKS and YYEKEE (reference sequence). V was pared by 3 bases and J by 2 bases, with 6 bases of the junction left unmatched. This CDR3 is built from 15 residues. DNA of the CDR3: TGTGCCAGCAGCTGGGCCGGGACAGCCACAGATACGCAGTATTTT. Encoded protein: CASSWAGTATDTQYF.

V is TRBV20-1 and J is TRBJ1-1; D remains ambiguous. V was trimmed by 0 bases and J by 5 bases, leaving 4 bases between them. CDR3 length: 11 amino acids. Germline V CDR1 and CDR2: DFQATT, SNEGSKA (reference sequence). CDR3 DNA: TGCAGTGCTAGAGATAGTACTGAAGCTTTCTTT. It translates to CSARDSTEAFF.

V and J are TRBV2 and TRBJ1-2; no clear D gene. The CDR3 covers 15 residues. Germline CDR1 is SNHLY and CDR2 is FYNNEI. The germline V and J ends were trimmed by 4 bases and 3 bases, with 15 bases remaining between them. The CDR3 sequence: CASSVTGRPDYGYTF. The CDR3 DNA follows: TGTGCCAGCAGTGTTACTGGGCGCCCGGACTATGGCTACACCTTC.

The genes are TRBV7-6 and TRBJ2-5; 8 bases match TRBD2. V lost 1 base, J lost 2 bases, and 6 bases stayed unmatched. The CDR3 runs to 16 residues. Germline loops: CDR1 SGHVS, CDR2 FNYEAQ. In DNA, the CDR3 is TGTGCCAGCAGCTTAGTTGCGGGGGGCGTACAAGAGACCCAGTACTTC. Translation: CASSLVAGGVQETQYF.

V is TRBV28 and J is TRBJ1-1; no clear D gene. CDR3 length: 15 residues. V gave up 1 base and J gave up 4 bases, with 13 bases separating them. Germline V lookup: CDR1 MDHEN, CDR2 SYDVKM. This chain's CDR3 is CASSLLGRVGTEAFF. CDR3 DNA sequence: TGTGCCAGCAGTTTATTGGGTAGAGTAGGCACTGAAGCTTTCTTT.